This T cell receptor (beta chain) was profiled in a study of technical replicates of blood from a handful of donors. The data were produced by immunoSEQ multiplex PCR, yet TCRdb's version contains in-frame clones alone and is incomplete. This sample has 75,000 or so clones, with 85% to 95% found just once. The specimen was T cells isolated from PBMCs. The origin of this receptor is a human donor in good health.

The CDR3 DNA reads TGTGCCTGGGCCGACAGAACTGAAGCTTTCTTT. It codes for CAWADRTEAFF. The chain employs TRBV30 and TRBJ1-1; D may be TRBD1 (5 bases). Trimming shortened V by 5 bases and J by 5 bases, and 9 bases separated the two germline ends. From germline, CDR1 is GTSNPN and CDR2 SVGIG (reference sequence). The CDR3 covers 11 residues. Drawing the rest from reference TRBV30 and TRBJ1-1, the complete variable domain is SQTIHQWPATLVQPVGSPLSLECTVEGTSNPNLYWYRQAAGRGLQLLFYSVGIGQISSEVPQNLSASRPQDRQFILSSKKLLLSDSGFYLCAWADRTEAFFGQGTRLTVV.